A selection of T cell receptor beta chains follows, all from one sample in a study of T cell responses to AZD1222 COVID-19 vaccine. Repertoires were generated with immunoSEQ multiplex PCR, while TCRdb's copy carries only in-frame clones and drops some. The sample has about 82,000 clones; roughly 85% are singletons. The sample consisted of peripheral blood, taken 28 days after the second AZD1222 dose. These receptors all come from an adult who received the AZD1222 COVID-19 vaccine. The CDR3 runs from the conserved cysteine through the conserved F or W. The D gene is left open where the match is weak. Rows give clone size only sometimes, using once, few, many, or a class for an expanded clone.

j_gene,v_gene,abundance,d_gene,CDR3aa,CDR3nt
TRBJ2-7,TRBV4-1,-,-,CASSQDGPYEQYF,TGCGCCAGCAGCCAAGATGGACCCTACGAGCAGTACTTC
TRBJ1-1,TRBV18,-,-,CASSPSGAGTEAFF,TGTGCCAGCTCACCATCAGGGGCAGGGACTGAAGCTTTCTTT
TRBJ2-1,TRBV7-3,-,TRBD2,CASSLAGGYNEQFF,TGTGCCAGCAGCTTAGCGGGAGGGTACAATGAGCAGTTCTTC
TRBJ2-7,TRBV2,few,TRBD2,CASSGEREVYEQYF,TGTGCCAGCAGTGGAGAGCGGGAGGTGTACGAGCAGTACTTC
TRBJ1-2,TRBV27,-,TRBD1,CASSPWTGNNYGYTF,TGTGCCAGCAGCCCTTGGACAGGAAATAACTATGGCTACACCTTC
TRBJ2-6,TRBV5-4,-,TRBD2,CASSLAMIAGHSGANVLTF,TGTGCCAGCAGCTTGGCCATGATAGCGGGTCACTCTGGGGCCAACGTCCTGACTTTC
TRBJ2-4,TRBV5-1,few,-,CASRREGIAHLAKNIQYF,TGCGCCAGCAGAAGAGAAGGAATTGCGCATCTAGCCAAAAACATTCAGTACTTC
TRBJ2-3,TRBV18,-,-,CASSYLEGRTDTQYF,TGTGCCAGCTCTTACCTAGAGGGGCGCACAGATACGCAGTATTTT
TRBJ2-7,TRBV10-3,few,TRBD2,CAISESMGLAGGPEQYF,TGTGCCATCAGTGAGTCTATGGGACTAGCGGGAGGTCCCGAGCAGTACTTC
TRBJ1-1,TRBV18,-,TRBD1,CASASRDSNTEAFF,TGTGCCAGCGCTTCTCGGGACAGCAACACTGAAGCTTTCTTT
TRBJ2-7,TRBV27,few,TRBD2,CASSLVSGSSYEQYF,TGTGCCAGCAGTTTAGTCAGCGGGAGTTCCTACGAGCAGTACTTC
TRBJ2-3,TRBV7-9,-,TRBD1,CASSSDRGSKDTQYF,TGTGCCAGCAGCTCAGACAGGGGGTCAAAGGATACGCAGTATTTT
TRBJ1-4,TRBV27,-,-,CASSLWGGNEKLFF,TGTGCCAGCAGTTTATGGGGGGGGAATGAAAAACTGTTTTTT
TRBJ1-2,TRBV5-5,-,-,CASSYWSSGGYGYTF,TGTGCCAGCAGCTACTGGTCAAGCGGGGGCTATGGCTACACCTTC
TRBJ1-1,TRBV9,-,-,CASSAPGVNTEAFF,TGTGCCAGCAGCGCCCCGGGGGTGAACACTGAAGCTTTCTTT
TRBJ2-3,TRBV18,-,-,CASSPPSESTDTQYF,TGTGCCAGCTCACCACCTAGCGAGAGCACAGATACGCAGTATTTT
TRBJ2-1,TRBV18,-,-,CASSPDTTTYNEQFF,TGTGCCAGCTCACCGGACACGACGACCTACAATGAGCAGTTCTTC
TRBJ2-3,TRBV6-5,-,TRBD1,CASRSSGGSTDTQYF,TGTGCCAGCAGATCTTCAGGGGGCAGCACAGATACGCAGTATTTT
TRBJ2-2,TRBV5-4,-,-,CASSLDTGELFF,TGTGCCAGCAGCTTGGACACCGGGGAGCTGTTTTTT
TRBJ2-1,TRBV2,-,TRBD2,CASSELAGGYKFF,TGTGCCAGCAGTGAATTAGCGGGAGGTTATAAGTTCTTC
TRBJ1-1,TRBV20-1,-,TRBD1,CSASQTGVGTEAFF,TGCAGTGCTAGTCAGACAGGGGTGGGCACTGAAGCTTTCTTT
TRBJ1-2,TRBV6-2/TRBV6-3,-,-,CASSYTHGQEGYGYTF,TGTGCCAGCAGTTACACGCACGGGCAGGAGGGCTATGGCTACACCTTC
TRBJ2-1,TRBV16,few,-,CASSRGSSYNEQFF,TGTGCCAGCAGTCGAGGGAGCTCCTACAATGAGCAGTTCTTC
TRBJ1-3,TRBV27,-,TRBD1,CASSLTRGHSGNTIYF,TGTGCCAGCAGTTTAACCAGGGGGCACTCTGGAAACACCATATATTTT
TRBJ2-2,TRBV7-2,-,-,CASSLGVGSLAGELFF,TGTGCCAGCAGCTTAGGGGTCGGGAGTTTGGCCGGGGAGCTGTTTTTT
TRBJ1-5,TRBV28,-,-,CASSPQTFSNQPQHF,TGTGCCAGCAGCCCTCAGACTTTTAGCAATCAGCCCCAGCATTTT
TRBJ1-1,TRBV6-2/TRBV6-3,-,-,CASSNRVTEAFF,TGTGCCAGCAGTAACAGGGTAACTGAAGCTTTCTTT
TRBJ1-2,TRBV28,-,-,CASRGADYGYTF,TGTGCCAGCAGGGGGGCGGACTATGGCTACACCTTC
TRBJ2-1,TRBV7-2,-,-,CASSQPTRVSFF,TGTGCCAGCAGCCAACCGACTAGGGTTTCGTTCTTC
TRBJ1-1,TRBV7-2,-,-,CASSLGGVRQKNTEAFF,TGTGCCAGCAGCTTAGGGGGCGTGAGGCAGAAGAACACTGAAGCTTTCTTT
TRBJ1-1,TRBV7-8,-,TRBD1,CASTITQGMNTEAFF,TGTGCCAGCACCATAACACAGGGGATGAACACTGAAGCTTTCTTT
TRBJ1-2,TRBV19,-,-,CASSMMASLNYGYTF,TGTGCCAGTAGTATGATGGCGTCCCTAAACTATGGCTACACCTTC
TRBJ2-2,TRBV5-4,-,-,CASSVDRTGELFF,TGTGCCAGCAGCGTCGACAGAACCGGGGAGCTGTTTTTT
TRBJ1-2,TRBV27,once,TRBD1,CASSPGGGRGYTF,TGTGCCAGCAGTCCAGGGGGCGGAAGGGGCTACACCTTC
TRBJ2-7,TRBV28,-,TRBD1,CASRSPGGYEQYF,TGTGCCAGCAGGTCCCCAGGGGGCTACGAGCAGTACTTC
TRBJ2-7,TRBV28,-,-,CASSSRRYEQYF,TGTGCCAGCAGCTCCCGACGCTACGAGCAGTACTTC
TRBJ2-7,TRBV27,-,TRBD1,CASSSLDRLYEQYF,TGTGCCAGCAGTTCCCTGGACAGGCTCTACGAGCAGTACTTC
TRBJ2-2,TRBV28,-,-,CASRTGNTGELFF,TGTGCCAGCAGGACAGGGAACACCGGGGAGCTGTTTTTT
TRBJ1-1,TRBV28,-,-,CASSFGGTEAFF,TGTGCCAGCAGTTTCGGGGGCACTGAAGCTTTCTTT
TRBJ2-3,TRBV6-5,-,TRBD1,CASSLGTGDTDTQYF,TGTGCCAGCAGTCTCGGGACAGGAGACACAGATACGCAGTATTTT
TRBJ1-5,TRBV23-1,-,-,CASSQLDSNQPQHF,TGCGCCAGCAGTCAACTAGATAGCAATCAGCCCCAGCATTTT
TRBJ2-7,TRBV20-1,few,-,CSARVSYEQYF,TGCAGTGCTAGGGTTTCCTACGAGCAGTACTTC
TRBJ2-2,TRBV24-1,-,TRBD1,CAIQGPGDTGELFF,TGTGCCATACAGGGGCCCGGGGACACCGGGGAGCTGTTTTTT
TRBJ1-4,TRBV3-1/TRBV3-2,once,-,CASTPGVSNEKLFF,TGTGCCAGCACCCCAGGGGTATCTAATGAAAAACTGTTTTTT
TRBJ1-1,TRBV5-1,-,TRBD1,CASSLGTGSEMAEAFF,TGCGCCAGCAGCTTGGGGACAGGGTCGGAAATGGCTGAAGCTTTCTTT
TRBJ2-2,TRBV27,-,-,CASSWEWNSGELFF,TGTGCCAGCAGTTGGGAGTGGAACTCCGGGGAGCTGTTTTTT
TRBJ1-4,TRBV19,-,TRBD1,CASRTGRGTGNEKLFF,TGTGCCAGTCGAACCGGCCGTGGGACAGGGAATGAAAAACTGTTTTTT